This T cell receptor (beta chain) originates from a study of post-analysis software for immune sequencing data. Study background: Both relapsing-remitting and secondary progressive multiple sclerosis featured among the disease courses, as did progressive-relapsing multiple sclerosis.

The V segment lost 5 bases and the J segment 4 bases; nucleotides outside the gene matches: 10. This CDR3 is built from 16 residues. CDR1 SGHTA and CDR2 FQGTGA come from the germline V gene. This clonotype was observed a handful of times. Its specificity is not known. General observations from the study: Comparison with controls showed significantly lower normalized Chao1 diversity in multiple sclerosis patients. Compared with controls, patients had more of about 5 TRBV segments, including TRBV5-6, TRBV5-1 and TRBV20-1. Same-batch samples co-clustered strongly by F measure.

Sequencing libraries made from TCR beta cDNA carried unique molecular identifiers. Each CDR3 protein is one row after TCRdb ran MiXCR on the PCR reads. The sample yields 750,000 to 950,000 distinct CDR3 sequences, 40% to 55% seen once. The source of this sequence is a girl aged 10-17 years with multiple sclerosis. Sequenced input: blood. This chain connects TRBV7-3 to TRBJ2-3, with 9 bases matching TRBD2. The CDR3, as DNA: TGTGCCAGCAGCATAGCGGGAGTCGGCGGTGCAGATACGCAGTATTTT. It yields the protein CASSIAGVGGADTQYF.